This T cell receptor (beta chain) emerged from a study of low-dose radiotherapy and immunotherapy resistance in tumors. Alpha- and beta-chain coverage of first-strand cDNA came from TRAV- and TRBV-specific primers. An approximately 19-cycle PCR with a constant-region primer and V-primer adapter amplified TCRs. TCRdb reprocessed the reads with MiXCR, giving one entry per CDR3 protein. Counted here are about 58,000 distinct CDR3 sequences, about 25% occurring once; the ten biggest clones make up approximately 6.4%. By its share, this clonotype is medium-sized. As to time point: after trial treatment. Regarding treatment: LDRT plus nivolumab, ipilimumab, low-dose cyclophosphamide and aspirin (RACIN trial). The TCR originated in a male donor with prostate cancer. The sequencing here drew on PBMCs, taken after low-dose radiotherapy plus immunotherapy.

The CDR3 sequence: CASSLAPQETYEQYF. CDR3 in DNA: TGTGCCAGCAGCTTGGCCCCTCAGGAGACCTACGAGCAGTACTTC. The chain combines TRBV5-5 with TRBJ2-7; D not certain. There are 15 residues in the CDR3. The germline gives CDR1 SGHKS, CDR2 YYEKEE (reference sequence). The V and J ends lost 0 bases and 2 bases respectively, with 12 bases between them.